This passage covers 6 T cell receptor beta chains from one sample sequenced in a study of T cells expressing NK-cell markers. TCRdb reprocessed the 5' RACE reads, with one entry per CDR3 protein and no DNA. Its table records some 500,000 distinct CDR3 sequences. Material for sequencing was blood T cells: a sorted CD56 or NKG2C T cell subset, CD4+ or CD8+ T cells, or bulk PBMC T cells (not recorded which). These TCRs come from a woman between 50 and 59 years old in good health.

The chain uses TRBV15 and TRBJ2-1. The CDR3 has 16 residues. Germline assignment: CDR1 LNHNV and CDR2 YYDKDF (reference sequence). The CDR3 region is CATSRDLSSRKDEQFF.

This CDR3 reads CASSPRGLAESYEQYF. The rearrangement uses TRBV9 and TRBJ2-7; TCRdb gives TRBD2 as the D gene, but with no DNA this cannot be confirmed. The CDR3 runs to 16 residues. The germline V gene encodes CDR1 SGDLS and CDR2 YYNGEE. Full variable domain (remainder filled in from reference TRBV9 and TRBJ2-7): DSGVTQTPKHLITATGQRVTLRCSPRSGDLSVYWYQQSLDQGLQFLIQYYNGEERAKGNILERFSAQQFPDLHSELNLSSLELGDSALYFCASSPRGLAESYEQYFGPGTRLTVT.

The chain combines TRBV20-1 with TRBJ2-5; TCRdb designates TRBD1, a call that cannot be tested without DNA. The CDR3 runs to 14 residues. Germline CDR1 DFQATT, CDR2 SNEGSKA (reference sequence). CDR3 loop: CSAPDRYHQETQYF.

This chain joins TRBV15 and TRBJ2-7; the TRBD1 assignment by TCRdb is unverifiable without DNA. CDR3 size: 16 residues. The V gene's germline CDR1 is LNHNV and CDR2 YYDKDF (reference sequence). The CDR3 loop reads CATSRDKAGQVYEQYF.

This rearrangement joins TRBV20-1 to TRBJ2-5; TCRdb's D gene call, TRBD2, goes unchecked for lack of DNA. This CDR3 comprises 14 residues. CDR1 and CDR2 from the germline V gene are DFQATT and SNEGSKA (reference sequence). CDR3 protein: CSARGLAGIETQYF.

The chain combines TRBV20-1 with TRBJ1-2. The CDR3 contains 13 residues. Germline-derived CDR1 and CDR2 are DFQATT and SNEGSKA (reference sequence). The CDR3 is CSARGSVGGGYTF.